This T cell receptor (beta chain) was identified during a study of T cells in Graves' hyperthyroidism and ophthalmopathy. Whole-study context: Peripheral blood was collected at initial diagnosis, before any treatment.

In regard to this clonotype: Its antigen is still unknown.

Whole-study results and caveats: A model using 13 V-J features told ophthalmopathy apart from stable hyperthyroidism.

Researchers defined stable Graves' hyperthyroidism as no ophthalmopathy progression within 18 months. An approximately 9.8 ml volume of fresh peripheral blood provided the PBMCs. Amplified TCR beta CDR3 regions derived from RNA transcripts. When the TCR CDR3 underwent first-round RT-PCR, the HTBI primer set was used. MiXCR, applied by TCRdb to the multiplex PCR reads, yields one record per CDR3 protein. This sample has around 800,000 distinct CDR3 sequences, with over 35% found just once. Germline V gives CDR1 SGDLS, CDR2 YYNGEE. This CDR3 contains 15 residues. Trimming removed 0 bases from V and 2 bases from J, with 8 bases in between.

The receptor comes from a man aged 18 to 35 with Graves' hyperthyroidism. The V and J genes are TRBV9 and TRBJ2-2; possible D gene TRBD2, 6 bases. Sequencing input: blood. The CDR3 region has the DNA TGTGCCAGCAGCGTAGAGGGACTCAACACCGGGGAGCTGTTTTTT. Protein sequence: CASSVEGLNTGELFF.